This T cell receptor (beta chain) was observed in a study of blood T cell repertoires in COVID-19. Germline loops: CDR1 SQVTM, CDR2 ANQGSEA. The ends were cut back, 7 bases at V and 0 bases at J, with 13 bases in the middle. The CDR3 runs 13 residues. Assay used: immunoSEQ multiplex PCR; TCRdb lists only in-frame clones, some missing. This sample has fewer than 350,000 clones, with 80% to 90% found just once. V is TRBV29-1 and J is TRBJ2-7; D unclear. The sequence was obtained from a man younger than 40 who had recovered from COVID-19. Sample: PBMCs or T cells enriched from blood (not recorded which). As DNA, the CDR3 is TGCAGCGCCCGGGTCTCAGCCTCCTACGAGCAGTACTTC. As protein: CSARVSASYEQYF.